The 32 T cell receptor beta chains listed next were all sequenced from one sample in a study of human versus mouse CDR3 diversity and MHC coevolution. Only in-frame clones appear in the TCRdb table, and some are missing; sequencing was by immunoSEQ multiplex PCR. This sample has around 74,000 clones, with around 90% found just once. Sequencing was carried out using naive CD4+ T cells from blood. Indicated subset: CD45RO-negative CD62L-positive naive CD4 T cells. The receptors originated from a person aged 30-69 years in good health.

V and J are TRBV15 and TRBJ2-3; D is perhaps TRBD2 (6 bases). This CDR3 spans 18 amino acids. Germline-derived CDR1 and CDR2 are LNHNV and YYDKDF (reference sequence). Trimming cost V 4 bases and J 2 bases, with 22 bases left between them. CDR3 coding DNA: TGTGCCACCAGCACCAACAACCCTTACATACTAGCCACAGATACGCAGTATTTT. This sequence encodes CATSTNNPYILATDTQYF.

This clone has only a few counts. This chain joins TRBV10-3 and TRBJ2-7; TRBD2 aligns across 10 bases. CDR1 ENHRY and CDR2 SYGVKD come from the germline V gene. V trimming: 0 bases; J trimming: 3 bases; junction bases outside the gene matches: 2. This CDR3 is 15 amino acids long. This chain's CDR3 is CAISESASGSYEQYF. The CDR3 nucleotides read TGTGCCATCAGTGAGTCGGCTAGCGGGAGCTACGAGCAGTACTTC.

The rearrangement uses TRBV5-1 and TRBJ2-7, with 7 bases aligning to TRBD1. Germline V lookup: CDR1 SGHRS, CDR2 YFSETQ. This CDR3 spans 16 amino acids. V lost 0 bases and J lost 3; bases outside the gene matches: 9. For the CDR3, the DNA is TGCGCCAGCAGCTTGGGCCCCGACAGGGACATCTACGAGCAGTACTTC. It codes for CASSLGPDRDIYEQYF. The full variable domain, its missing parts supplied by reference TRBV5-1 and TRBJ2-7, is KAGVTQTPRYLIKTRGQQVTLSCSPISGHRSVSWYQQTPGQGLQFLFEYFSETQRNKGNFPGRFSGRQFSNSRSEMNVSTLELGDSALYLCASSLGPDRDIYEQYFGPGTRLTVT.

The chain has TRBV2 and TRBJ2-6, with 10 bases matching TRBD1. Per germline, CDR1 SNHLY and CDR2 FYNNEI. The CDR3 covers 17 residues. CDR3 sequence reads: CATSYPDRGLEANVLTF. CDR3 DNA sequence: TGTGCTACATCTTACCCCGACAGGGGGCTTGAGGCCAACGTCCTGACTTTC.

V and J are TRBV5-1 and TRBJ1-2; 10 bases are a match to TRBD1. Germline V gene data show CDR1 as SGHRS and CDR2 as YFSETQ. Trimming cost V 0 bases and J 3 bases; bases outside gene matches: 2. The CDR3 has 15 amino acids. This CDR3 is CASSLAGTGDYGYTF. The CDR3, as DNA: TGCGCCAGCAGCTTGGCCGGGACAGGGGACTATGGCTACACCTTC.

The genes are TRBV11-1 and TRBJ2-7; 8 nucleotides align to TRBD2. V was clipped by 5 bases and J by 5 bases; unmatched bases: 11. Germline-derived CDR1 and CDR2 are SGHAT and FQDESV (reference sequence). The CDR3 sequence is 15 residues long. The CDR3 reads CASSLPGTSFHEQYF. As DNA, the CDR3 is TGTGCCAGCAGCCTCCCCGGGACTAGTTTCCACGAGCAGTACTTC.

V usage is TRBV9 and J usage is TRBJ2-3; D is possibly TRBD2 (6 bases). Trimming pared 2 bases from V and 4 bases from J, leaving 8 bases between. There are 13 residues in the CDR3. Germline V gene lookup returns CDR1 SGDLS and CDR2 YYNGEE. This chain's CDR3 is CASSVGGSDTQYF. The CDR3 DNA reads as TGTGCCAGCAGCGTGGGGGGATCAGATACGCAGTATTTT.

CDR3 nucleotide sequence: TGTGCCAGCAGCCCTCGCGGGAGCACAGATACGCAGTATTTT. Its protein is CASSPRGSTDTQYF. This chain uses TRBV9 with TRBJ2-3; D possibly corresponds to TRBD2 (5 bases). Germline lookup yields CDR1 SGDLS and CDR2 YYNGEE. CDR3 size: 14 residues. Trimming took 4 bases from V and 0 from J, leaving 9 bases between them.

The V and J genes are TRBV18 and TRBJ1-1; D is unresolved. The CDR3 extends over 15 amino acids. Germline lookup yields CDR1 KGHSH and CDR2 LQKENI. V gave up 3 bases and J gave up 3 bases, with 14 bases separating them. CDR3 sequence reads: CASSPLDTVHTEAFF. CDR3 bases: TGTGCCAGCTCACCCTTAGACACCGTACACACTGAAGCTTTCTTT.

The rearrangement links TRBV7-9 to TRBJ2-3, with 9 bases fitting TRBD1. The germline V gene has CDR1 SEHNR and CDR2 FQNEAQ (reference sequence). The CDR3 sequence is 14 residues long. Unmatched junction bases numbered 5, after V lost 8 bases and J lost 2 bases. Written as DNA, the CDR3 is TGTGCCAGCCATAGACAGGGGGACACAGATACGCAGTATTTT. It specifies CASHRQGDTDTQYF.

This clone was found once. The gene calls are TRBV21-1 and TRBJ1-5; the table assigns TRBD1, which was not confirmed against the DNA. TRBV21-1 is designated a pseudogene. The CDR3 totals 19 residues. In nucleotides, the CDR3 is TGTGCCAGCAGCAATCTAAGGGGTCTTCGGTCCACGGGCAATCAGCCCCAGCATTTT. It specifies CASSNLRGLRSTGNQPQHF.

This clone appeared a few times. The chain joins TRBV5-1 to TRBJ1-4; D remains ambiguous. Looked up from germline, CDR1 is SGHRS and CDR2 is YFSETQ. Trimming removed 0 bases from V and 0 bases from J, with 6 bases in between. There are 15 residues in the CDR3. The CDR3 DNA reads TGCGCCAGCAGCTTGGACCCGGCAACTAATGAAAAACTGTTTTTT. This gives the protein CASSLDPATNEKLFF.

The chain combines TRBV19 with TRBJ1-6; D perhaps matches TRBD1 (5 bases). Germline V gene data show CDR1 as LNHDA and CDR2 as SQIVND (reference sequence). V was clipped by 6 bases and J by 0 bases, with 12 bases between them. The CDR3 loop spans 16 amino acids. The CDR3 DNA follows: TGTGCCAGTAGCCTGCAGGGATTCTCCTATAATTCACCCCTCCACTTT. Protein product: CASSLQGFSYNSPLHF.

This rearrangement joins TRBV7-2 to TRBJ2-7; TRBD1 might be the D (5 bases). Trimming left V 1 base short and J 0 bases short, with 13 bases between. The CDR3 has 16 amino acids. From germline, CDR1 is SGHTA and CDR2 FQGNSA. CDR3 in DNA: TGTGCCAGCAGCTTAGATGGGGCCCTTCACTCCTACGAGCAGTACTTC. Residues: CASSLDGALHSYEQYF.

The chain carries TRBV5-5 and TRBJ1-2, with D possibly TRBD1 on 5 matching bases. The CDR3 spans 13 residues. CDR1 is SGHKS, CDR2 YYEKEE, per germline (reference sequence). V lost 4 bases to trimming and J lost 1 base, with 8 bases between them. Here the CDR3 DNA reads TGTGCCAGCAGCCCCAGGGTTAACTATGGCTACACCTTC. This encodes CASSPRVNYGYTF.

This rearrangement joins TRBV19 to TRBJ1-1; TRBD1 matches 9 bases. Per the germline V gene, CDR1 is LNHDA and CDR2 is SQIVND (reference sequence). This CDR3 has 18 residues. V was clipped by 4 bases and J by 4 bases; unmatched bases: 16. The CDR3, as DNA: TGTGCCAGTAGTAGTCCCGGGACAGGGTCTTGGGATCGCACTGAAGCTTTCTTT. Its translation is CASSSPGTGSWDRTEAFF. Combining the CDR3 with reference TRBV19 and TRBJ1-1 gives the whole variable domain DGGITQSPKYLFRKEGQNVTLSCEQNLNHDAMYWYRQDPGQGLRLIYYSQIVNDFQKGDIAEGYSVSREKKESFPLTVTSAQKNPTAFYLCASSSPGTGSWDRTEAFFGQGTRLTVV.

The chain has TRBV2 and TRBJ2-7, with 8 bases aligning to TRBD2. With V trimmed by 8 bases and J by 1 base, 7 bases remained unmatched. From germline, CDR1 is SNHLY and CDR2 FYNNEI. CDR3 length: 14 amino acids. Here the CDR3 reads CASSSGRGSYEQYF. In DNA form, the CDR3 reads TGTGCCAGCTCCAGCGGGAGAGGGTCCTACGAGCAGTACTTC.

The chain links TRBV10-3 to TRBJ1-6, with D possibly being TRBD1 (5 bases). Trimming cost V 4 bases and J 10 bases, with 17 bases left between them. The germline CDR1 and CDR2 sequences are ENHRY and SYGVKD. This CDR3 spans 15 amino acids. CDR3 nucleotides: TGTGCCATCAGTGGGCGGGGCGGCCAGGACTCACCCCTCCACTTT. Amino acid sequence: CAISGRGGQDSPLHF.

The rearrangement joins TRBV5-6 to TRBJ2-6, with TRBD1 as a possible D gene (6 bases). The CDR3 extends over 17 amino acids. The ends were cut back, 5 bases at V and 0 bases at J, with 15 bases in the middle. In germline, CDR1 is SGHDT, CDR2 YYEEEE. CDR3 amino acids: CASRLDRLYSGANVLTF. The CDR3 DNA is TGTGCCAGCAGGCTCGACAGGCTTTACTCTGGGGCCAACGTCCTGACTTTC.

The CDR3 region is CASSARIPTGNRNSPLHF. CDR3 in DNA: TGTGCCAGCAGCGCTAGAATCCCGACAGGGAATAGAAATTCACCCCTCCACTTT. The V call is TRBV11-2, the J call TRBJ1-6; 7 bases match TRBD1. V shed 5 bases, J shed 7 bases, and the junction held 17 bases outside the gene matches. CDR3 length: 18 amino acids. From germline, CDR1 is SGHAT and CDR2 FQNNGV.

This rearrangement joins TRBV10-3 to TRBJ2-1; D is undetermined. The length of the CDR3 is 16 residues. The V end lost 0 bases, the J end lost 2 bases, and 11 bases lay between the germline ends. The V gene's germline CDR1 is ENHRY and CDR2 SYGVKD. The CDR3: CAISESFAAPYNEQFF. The CDR3 nucleotides are TGTGCCATCAGTGAGTCGTTTGCAGCGCCCTACAATGAGCAGTTCTTC.

This chain links TRBV10-3 with TRBJ2-3, with TRBD2 matching 7 bases. The V gene end was trimmed by 5 bases and the J gene end by 2 bases; junction bases not matched to a gene: 4. The CDR3 sequence is 14 residues long. Germline lookup yields CDR1 ENHRY and CDR2 SYGVKD. The DNA for the CDR3 is TGTGCCATCAGTCGAGCGGGGAACACAGATACGCAGTATTTT. Translation: CAISRAGNTDTQYF.

The chain couples TRBV7-6 to TRBJ2-1, with TRBD2 identical over 11 bases. CDR3 length equals 13 residues. The V gene's germline CDR1 is SGHVS and CDR2 FNYEAQ. Trimming removed 5 bases from V and 10 bases from J; junction bases left unmatched: 4. As DNA, the CDR3 is TGTGCCAGCAGCATTAGCGGGGGGGTGGAGCAGTTCTTC. It translates to CASSISGGVEQFF. The complete variable domain, with remaining parts taken from reference TRBV7-6 and TRBJ2-1, reads GAGVSQSPRYKVTKRGQDVALRCDPISGHVSLYWYRQALGQGPEFLTYFNYEAQQDKSGLPNDRFSAERPEGSISTLTIQRTEQRDSAMYRCASSISGGVEQFFGPGTRLTVL.

J is TRBJ1-5 and V is TRBV18; D is possibly TRBD1 (5 bases). This CDR3 spans 13 amino acids. Germline assignment: CDR1 KGHSH and CDR2 LQKENI. V lost 4 bases, J lost 5 bases, and 9 bases lay in between. The CDR3 nucleotides are TGTGCCAGCTCACGTGACAGAGATCAGCCCCAGCATTTT. This encodes CASSRDRDQPQHF. The variable domain in full, with the rest retrieved from reference TRBV18 and TRBJ1-5, is NAGVMQNPRHLVRRRGQEARLRCSPMKGHSHVYWYRQLPEEGLKFMVYLQKENIIDESGMPKERFSAEFPKEGPSILRIQQVVRGDSAAYFCASSRDRDQPQHFGDGTRLSIL.

The chain employs TRBV4-1 and TRBJ2-5; D is possibly TRBD1 (6 bases). Judging by the DNA end, TRBJ2-7 fits better; the J call may be wrong. From germline, CDR1 is MGHRA and CDR2 YSYEKL. The CDR3 loop spans 13 amino acids. The CDR3 loop is CASSLTGSYEQYF. CDR3 bases: TGCGCCAGCAGCTTGACAGGTTCCTACGAGCAGTACTTC.

The chain links TRBV6-6 to TRBJ1-1, with 7 bases fitting TRBD1. CDR3 length equals 14 residues. Germline V CDR1 and CDR2: MNHNY, SVGAGI (reference sequence). Unmatched junction bases numbered 5, after V lost 6 bases and J lost 1 base. In nucleotides, the CDR3 is TGTGCCAGCAGCCACAGGGGCCCGAACACTGAAGCTTTCTTT. It yields the protein CASSHRGPNTEAFF.

This chain joins TRBV5-4 and TRBJ1-1, with D maybe TRBD1 (6 bases). V lost 4 bases, J lost 0 bases, and 13 bases lay in between. CDR3 length: 15 residues. The germline gives CDR1 SGHNT, CDR2 YYREEE (reference sequence). The CDR3 loop is CASSHDRNMNTEAFF. The CDR3 coding sequence is TGTGCCAGCAGCCACGACAGGAACATGAACACTGAAGCTTTCTTT. Full variable domain (remainder filled in from reference TRBV5-4 and TRBJ1-1): ETGVTQSPTHLIKTRGQQVTLRCSSQSGHNTVSWYQQALGQGPQFIFQYYREEENGRGNFPPRFSGLQFPNYSSELNVNALELDDSALYLCASSHDRNMNTEAFFGQGTRLTVV.

Comment on this clone: Other DNA sequences from this sample encode an identical CDR3 as well. The chain has TRBV6-6 and TRBJ1-2; D unresolved. The CDR3 is 12 residues long. Trimming took 6 bases from V and 8 from J, leaving 13 bases between them. Germline assignment: CDR1 MNHNY and CDR2 SVGAGI (reference sequence). For the CDR3, the DNA is TGTGCCAGCAGCTCCACTCGGGTGGGCTACACCTTC. It codes for CASSSTRVGYTF.

The chain joins TRBV4-2 to TRBJ1-2, with 9 bases lining up with TRBD1. CDR1 and CDR2 (germline): LGHNA, YNFKEQ. The CDR3 runs to 16 residues. V lost 1 base to trimming and J lost 3 bases; unmatched junction nucleotides: 6. DNA for the CDR3: TGTGCCAGCAGCCAAGGGGGGACAGGGTCCTACTATGGCTACACCTTC. Its protein product is CASSQGGTGSYYGYTF.

J is TRBJ2-2 and V is TRBV6-1; possibly TRBD2 for D (6 bases). This CDR3 comprises 14 residues. Germline values: CDR1 MNHNS, CDR2 SASEGT. Trimming took off 3 bases at V and 7 bases at J, with 12 bases between the two ends. The CDR3 DNA reads TGTGCCAGCAGTGATTCGGGAGCGGTCGGGGAGCTGTTTTTT. Protein product: CASSDSGAVGELFF.

J is TRBJ1-3 and V is TRBV27, with D possibly matching TRBD1 (6 bases). The germline V gene has CDR1 MNHEY and CDR2 SMNVEV (reference sequence). The CDR3 has 15 amino acids. V was pared by 6 bases and J by 4 bases, with 16 bases between. CDR3 in DNA: TGTGCCAGCAGCCCCACAGGGTGGTACGGAAACACCATATATTTT. Protein sequence: CASSPTGWYGNTIYF.

The V and J genes are TRBV5-6 and TRBJ2-2; TRBD1 matches 9 bases. The germline CDR1 and CDR2 sequences are SGHDT and YYEEEE. The V segment lost 0 bases and the J segment 2 bases; nucleotides outside the gene matches: 8. The CDR3 spans 18 residues. In DNA form, the CDR3 reads TGTGCCAGCAGCTTGGCCGGAACAGGGGGCCTTAACACCGGGGAGCTGTTTTTT. This codes for CASSLAGTGGLNTGELFF. Complete variable domain (other parts from reference TRBV5-6 and TRBJ2-2): DAGVTQSPTHLIKTRGQQVTLRCSPKSGHDTVSWYQQALGQGPQFIFQYYEEEERQRGNFPDRFSGHQFPNYSSELNVNALLLGDSALYLCASSLAGTGGLNTGELFFGEGSRLTVL.